This T cell receptor (beta chain) was documented in a study of radiation and T cells in renal cell carcinoma (TCRdb year 2020). Study-level background: Samples were obtained from a clinical trial, in which 15 Gy stereotactic body radiation therapy was delivered to primary renal cell carcinomas and nephrectomy was performed 4 weeks later. In total, approximately 54 samples, comprising around 26 tumors and some 27 peripheral blood samples, were subjected to TCR beta sequencing. A total of 4 million to 5 million unique CDR3 nucleotide sequences, encoding roughly 3,000,000 unique CDR3 amino acid sequences, were found across all 50 or so samples. General findings and caveats noted by the study authors: Because the trial had a single-armed design, the trial could not examine how radiation dose or scheduling affected the TCR repertoire. Dynamics of the blood repertoire were not tracked past 4 weeks after treatment. An increase in top tumor clonotypes in blood was observed from baseline to 2 weeks post-radiation, followed by contraction by 4 weeks, which was taken to suggest transient expansion of tumor-resident clones. Because no pretreatment tumor biopsies were available, whether clonotypes were present in the tumor at baseline could not be determined.

In the paper's terms, the time point label means: blood 2 weeks post-SBRT. The sample's treatment or condition label, in plain terms: 15 Gy SBRT to primary tumor, nephrectomy 4 weeks later. To track tumor-enriched clonotypes, serial peripheral blood was sampled from radiation-treated patients at baseline and at 2 weeks and 4 weeks after SBRT. All patients had renal cell carcinoma with clear cell pathology. Genomic DNA for TCR sequencing was prepared using the QIAamp DNA Blood Mini Kit (Qiagen). Only samples passing all quality control checks were included in the analyses. This clone turned up a few times. This receptor's antigen is unknown. Base qualities are not provided; no much larger clone lies one nucleotide away. The immunoSEQ kit was used, according to the manufacturer's recommendations, to generate TCR beta libraries from genomic DNA. Library preparation used a first multiplex PCR with proprietary primers, then a second PCR adding unique barcodes, with bead cleanups after each round. Each sample batch included a kit-provided positive control reaction and a negative control reaction. The final libraries were assessed on an Agilent 4200 TapeStation D1000 ScreenTape, pooled by volume, and quantified by qPCR. Sequencing ran on an Illumina NextSeq500 with a MidOutput 150-cycle cartridge, using 156 Read1 and 15 Index1 cycles with kit custom primers. The pooled library was loaded at around 0.93 pM with around 20% PhiX control spiked in. The authors processed their data as follows. Vendor-processed data were analyzed in R, with a clonotype defined as all T cells sharing the same CDR3 nucleotide sequence. In the clone abundance analyses, frequencies in each sample were normalized to that sample's 10,000 most abundant clones. Public T cell clones, averaging fewer than five per sample, were removed before analysis. A difference in abundance of at least 32-fold between compartments was used to define tumor-enriched and baseline blood-enriched clonotypes. Clonotypes expanded or contracted between blood time points were identified with a beta-binomial differential abundance model. The Baroni-Urbani and Buser coefficient was used to measure tumor-blood repertoire similarity, and groups were compared with two-tailed Wilcoxon tests in R. As stored in TCRdb, this immuneACCESS dataset retains in-frame rearrangements with V and J assigned. A fraction of the clones does not appear; measured against another copy, unresolved V genes explain less than half of the discrepancy, and the remainder lacks a known reason. Clone size and the V and J calls come from that table; the DNA yielded D and trimming. Here the sample has 150,000 to 180,000 clones; about 87% occur a single time. The ten largest clones capture 13% of the sample.

The starting material was blood, obtained from a patient whose treatment included radiotherapy and nephrectomy. The receptor was derived from a woman in her forties or fifties with renal cell carcinoma.

The CDR3 reads as follows: CASSMRRGRGGNQPQHF. Read as DNA, the sequence is TGTGCCAGTAGTATGAGGAGGGGCCGAGGGGGCAATCAGCCCCAGCATTTT. The chain uses TRBV19 and TRBJ1-5; TRBD1 is a weak D gene call, 5 bases matching. CDR1 and CDR2, looked up from the germline V gene (reference sequence), are LNHDA and SQIVND. The CDR3, cysteine through phenylalanine, is 17 amino acids long. Only the CDR3 part of the read is kept: 51 bases, read in frame from the first base. V loses 3 bases, J loses 2 bases, and the germline ends lie 17 bases apart.